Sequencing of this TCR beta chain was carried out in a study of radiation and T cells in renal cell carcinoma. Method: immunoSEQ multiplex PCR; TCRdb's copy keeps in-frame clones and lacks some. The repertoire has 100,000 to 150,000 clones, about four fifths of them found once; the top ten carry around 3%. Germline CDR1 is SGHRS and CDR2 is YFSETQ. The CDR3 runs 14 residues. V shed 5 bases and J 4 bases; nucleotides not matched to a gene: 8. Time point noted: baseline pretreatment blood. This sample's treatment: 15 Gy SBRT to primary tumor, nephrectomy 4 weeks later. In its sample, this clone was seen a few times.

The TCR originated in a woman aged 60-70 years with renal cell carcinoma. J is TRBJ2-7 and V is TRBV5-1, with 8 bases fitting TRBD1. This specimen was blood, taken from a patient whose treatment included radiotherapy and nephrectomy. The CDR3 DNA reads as TGCGCCAGCAGAGCCGGGACAGGTGGTTACGAGCAGTACTTC. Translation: CASRAGTGGYEQYF.